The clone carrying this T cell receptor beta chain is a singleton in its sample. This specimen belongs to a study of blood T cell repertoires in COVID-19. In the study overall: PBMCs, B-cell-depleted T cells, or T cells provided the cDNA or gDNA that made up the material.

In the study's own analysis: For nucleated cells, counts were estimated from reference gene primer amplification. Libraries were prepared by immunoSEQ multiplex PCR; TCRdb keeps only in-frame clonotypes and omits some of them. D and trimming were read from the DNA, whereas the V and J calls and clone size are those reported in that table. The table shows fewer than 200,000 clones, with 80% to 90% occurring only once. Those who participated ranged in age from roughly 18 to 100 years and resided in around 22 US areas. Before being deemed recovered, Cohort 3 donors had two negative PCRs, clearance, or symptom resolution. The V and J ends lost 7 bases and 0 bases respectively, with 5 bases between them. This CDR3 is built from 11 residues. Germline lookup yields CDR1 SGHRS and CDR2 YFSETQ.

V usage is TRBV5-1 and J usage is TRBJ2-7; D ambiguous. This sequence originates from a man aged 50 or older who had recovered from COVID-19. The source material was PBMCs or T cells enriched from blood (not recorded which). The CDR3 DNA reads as TGCGCCAGCCTGAGCTCCTACGAGCAGTACTTC. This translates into CASLSSYEQYF.